Listed below are T cell receptor beta chains from one sample, sequenced in a study of shared clonotypes between healthy human individuals. This table comes from immunoSEQ multiplex PCR, and its TCRdb copy is limited to in-frame clones, with some not included. The sample contains 760,000 or so clones, about 97% of which appear only once. Sequenced material: naive CD8+ T cells sorted from blood. The receptors were sampled from a man younger than 40 in good health. The CDR3 runs from the conserved cysteine through the conserved F or W. Each record gives: J gene, V gene, clone size, D gene, CDR3 DNA, CDR3 protein. A D gene is named only where the DNA matches it firmly. Rows may omit the clone size; those that give it use once, few, many or a size class.

TRBJ1-5 | TRBV7-8 | once | . | TGTGCCAGCAGCCCCTTGGGGGGATACAATCAGCCCCAGCATTTT | CASSPLGGYNQPQHF
TRBJ1-2 | TRBV29-1 | . | . | TGCAGCGTCCACGGGACCAACTATGGCTACACCTTC | CSVHGTNYGYTF
TRBJ2-3 | TRBV2 | . | TRBD1 | TGTGCCAGCAGTGGGCGAGGGGGCCTAATCACAGATACGCAGTATTTT | CASSGRGGLITDTQYF
TRBJ2-7 | TRBV29-1 | . | TRBD2 | TGCAGCGTTGAATTTCCTAGCGGATCCTACGAGCAGTACTTC | CSVEFPSGSYEQYF
TRBJ2-7 | TRBV4-3 | . | TRBD1 | TGCGCCAGCAGCCAAGGGACAGGGAAGTACGAGCAGTACTTC | CASSQGTGKYEQYF
TRBJ2-5 | TRBV5-4 | . | . | TGTGCCAGCAGCTTGGCTAGCCAAGAGACCCAGTACTTC | CASSLASQETQYF
TRBJ2-1 | TRBV1 | . | . | TGCACCAGCAGCCAAGAAGGGTCCGGGAGCTCCTACAATGAGCAGTTCTTC | CTSSQEGSGSSYNEQFF
TRBJ2-7 | TRBV7-9 | . | TRBD1 | TGTGCCAGCAGCACCGGAGACAGGGTCTCCTACGAGCAGTACTTC | CASSTGDRVSYEQYF
TRBJ2-7 | TRBV7-9 | . | . | TGTGCCAGCAGCTCCAGTGGAGGTTCGTACGAGCAGTACTTC | CASSSSGGSYEQYF
TRBJ1-2 | TRBV6-1 | . | . | TGTGCCAGCAGTGCCGTCGGCAGGGAGGATGGCTACACCTTC | CASSAVGREDGYTF
TRBJ2-3 | TRBV4-3 | once | TRBD1 | TGCGCCAGCAGCCAAGATAGGACAGGTAGCACAGATACGCAGTATTTT | CASSQDRTGSTDTQYF
TRBJ1-1 | TRBV6-5 | . | . | TGTGCCAGCAGTTACGCGAGATTGACTGAAGCTTTCTTT | CASSYARLTEAFF
TRBJ1-2 | TRBV19 | . | . | TGTGCCAGTAGTATCGGTACCGGAGACTATGGCTACACCTTC | CASSIGTGDYGYTF
TRBJ1-2 | TRBV11-2 | . | . | TGTGCCAGCAGCTCCGGGACGGGACTCCTTTATGGCTACACCTTC | CASSSGTGLLYGYTF
TRBJ2-1 | TRBV4-3 | . | TRBD2 | TGCGCCAGCAGCCATGGGACTAGCGGTTACAATGAGCAGTTCTTC | CASSHGTSGYNEQFF
TRBJ2-5 | TRBV11-2 | . | TRBD2 | TGTGCCAGCAGCCAGAGGTCACGGGGGGGGGACCAAGAGACCCAGTACTTC | CASSQRSRGGDQETQYF
TRBJ1-2 | TRBV29-1 | . | TRBD1 | TGCAGCGTTCGCCTCGGGACAGGGTGGTATGGCTACACCTTC | CSVRLGTGWYGYTF
TRBJ2-7 | TRBV18 | . | TRBD2 | TGTGCCAGCTCATCTAGCGGGTACTACGAGCAGTACTTC | CASSSSGYYEQYF
TRBJ2-7 | TRBV28 | once | . | TGTGCCAGCAGTCCCGGGGATGCCTACGAGCAGTACTTC | CASSPGDAYEQYF
TRBJ2-7 | TRBV27 | . | . | TGTGCCAGCAGTTTATACGGGGGCGGAAAATACGAGCAGTACTTC | CASSLYGGGKYEQYF
TRBJ2-7 | TRBV7-9 | . | TRBD1 | TGTGCCAGCAGCCAGGTCCCACCGGGACAGTCCTACGAGCAGTACTTC | CASSQVPPGQSYEQYF
TRBJ2-1 | TRBV15 | . | TRBD1 | TGTGCCACCAGCCCGGTGGGACAGAGCCATGAGCAGTTCTTC | CATSPVGQSHEQFF
TRBJ1-4 | TRBV5-5 | . | TRBD1 | TGTGCCAGCCATTCCGGGACAGAGGAAGAAAAACTGTTTTTT | CASHSGTEEEKLFF
TRBJ1-1 | TRBV2 | once | . | TGTGCCAGCAGCAAAAGGATGAACACTGAAGCTTTCTTT | CASSKRMNTEAFF
TRBJ1-1 | TRBV14 | . | . | TGTGCCAGCAGCCACACAAGGGATACTCGTGAGGCTTTCTTT | CASSHTRDTREAFF
TRBJ2-7 | TRBV27 | . | TRBD2 | TGTGCCAGCAGTCCCGGACTAGCGGAAAGCTCCTACGAGCAGTACTTC | CASSPGLAESSYEQYF
TRBJ2-1 | TRBV30 | . | . | TGTGCCTGGAGTTTGCAGAACAACAATGAGCAGTTCTTC | CAWSLQNNNEQFF
TRBJ1-1 | TRBV5-1 | . | TRBD1 | TGCGCCAGCAGCTTGGGACAGGGGAGGGACACTGAAGCTTTCTTT | CASSLGQGRDTEAFF
TRBJ1-2 | TRBV29-1 | . | TRBD1 | TGCAGCGTTGAGGACAGGGATGGCTACACCTTC | CSVEDRDGYTF
TRBJ2-5 | TRBV9 | once | TRBD2 | TGTGCCAGCAGCGACCCAGGACTAGCAGGAGAGACCCAGTACTTC | CASSDPGLAGETQYF
TRBJ1-3 | TRBV7-9 | once | . | TGTGCCAGCAGCGGGGGGTCCTCTGGAAACACCATATATTTT | CASSGGSSGNTIYF
TRBJ2-3 | TRBV7-6 | . | . | TGTGCCAGCAGCTACGGAGGAGATACGCAGTATTTT | CASSYGGDTQYF
TRBJ1-4 | TRBV5-5 | . | . | TGTGCCAGCAGAATAATAGAGGCTCATGAAAAACTGTTTTTT | CASRIIEAHEKLFF
TRBJ2-7 | TRBV27 | . | TRBD1 | TGTGCCAGCTCATCCGCTTACAGGGGGAACTACGAGCAGTACTTC | CASSSAYRGNYEQYF
TRBJ2-2 | TRBV7-6 | . | . | TGTGCCAGCAGCCCGAGAAAGGCAACCGGGGAGCTGTTTTTT | CASSPRKATGELFF
TRBJ2-1 | TRBV28 | . | TRBD2 | TGTGCCAGCAGACCTCCAGGACCCGACCCCTCGAGCGGGAGACTAAGGAGCAATGAGCAGTTCTTC | CASRPPGPDPSSGRLRSNEQFF
TRBJ2-3 | TRBV7-2 | . | TRBD2 | TGTGCCAGCAGCTTAGTACCTAGCGGAAGCACAGATACGCAGTATTTT | CASSLVPSGSTDTQYF
TRBJ2-2 | TRBV7-9 | . | TRBD1 | TGTGCCAGCAGCTTAGCGGGACAGTCGGTGAACACCGGGGAGCTGTTTTTT | CASSLAGQSVNTGELFF
TRBJ2-2 | TRBV6-5 | . | TRBD2 | TGTGCCAGCAGTTACTCGGCGGGAGGCACCGGGGAGCTGTTTTTT | CASSYSAGGTGELFF